These 11 T cell receptor beta chains share one sample of origin, sequenced in a study of blood T cell repertoires in COVID-19. Profiling relied on immunoSEQ multiplex PCR, and the TCRdb table lists in-frame clones only, not all of them. The top ten clones hold 0.9% to 1% of a sample with roughly 420,000 clones, around 89% of them seen once. The material sequenced was PBMCs or T cells enriched from blood (not recorded which). All receptors derive from a woman aged 30 to 39 with acute COVID-19.

This clone was counted a few times. V usage is TRBV20-1 and J usage is TRBJ1-4; D is ambiguous. CDR1 DFQATT and CDR2 SNEGSKA come from the germline V gene (reference sequence). The V gene lost 3 bases and the J gene lost 6 bases, with 14 bases spanning the gap. The CDR3 spans 14 residues. DNA of the CDR3: TGCAGTGCTAGTAGTATGGAGGCCGATGAAAAACTGTTTTTT. Translation: CSASSMEADEKLFF.

In this sample, this clone turned up a few times. The V call is TRBV18, the J call TRBJ1-5; 7 nucleotides line up with TRBD1. The CDR3 length is 16 residues. Germline CDR1 is KGHSH and CDR2 is LQKENI. Germline trimming cut 3 bases from V and 2 bases from J; bases unmatched to any gene: 7. CDR3 in amino acids: CASSPQGGGGNQPQHF. CDR3 DNA sequence: TGTGCCAGCTCACCGCAGGGGGGAGGCGGCAATCAGCCCCAGCATTTT.

V usage is TRBV2 and J usage is TRBJ2-1, with TRBD2 identical over 10 bases. Germline V gene lookup returns CDR1 SNHLY and CDR2 FYNNEI. Unmatched junction bases numbered 7, after V lost 5 bases and J lost 6 bases. This CDR3 contains 15 residues. This CDR3 is CASSRERGGPNEQFF. The CDR3 DNA is TGTGCCAGCAGTAGAGAGCGGGGGGGCCCCAATGAGCAGTTCTTC. Using reference TRBV2 and TRBJ2-1 for the parts outside the CDR3, the full variable domain is EPEVTQTPSHQVTQMGQEVILRCVPISNHLYFYWYRQILGQKVEFLVSFYNNEISEKSEIFDDQFSVERPDGSNFTLKIRSTKLEDSAMYFCASSRERGGPNEQFFGPGTRLTVL.

The CDR3 loop reads CASSLNRLRESDTQYF. For the CDR3, the DNA is TGTGCCAGCAGCCTGAACAGGTTGCGTGAAAGTGATACGCAGTATTTT. V usage is TRBV9 and J usage is TRBJ2-3; perhaps TRBD1 as D (5 bases). The CDR3 length is 16 residues. Trimming shortened V by 4 bases and J by 6 bases, and 21 bases separated the two germline ends. CDR1 and CDR2 (germline): SGDLS, YYNGEE.

This chain connects TRBV18 to TRBJ2-1; 8 bases are shared with TRBD2. The CDR3 totals 17 residues. Trimming removed 0 bases from V and 8 bases from J; junction bases left unmatched: 12. Looked up from germline, CDR1 is KGHSH and CDR2 is LQKENI. CDR3 sequence: CASSPPLAGPYLDEQFF. CDR3 coding DNA: TGTGCCAGCTCACCACCCTTAGCGGGGCCCTACTTGGATGAGCAGTTCTTC.

The chain employs TRBV2 and TRBJ1-5; D gene ambiguous. The CDR3 is 12 amino acids. The ends were cut back, 6 bases at V and 4 bases at J, with 7 bases in the middle. Germline CDR1 is SNHLY and CDR2 is FYNNEI. The CDR3 sequence is CASRQPNQPQHF. The CDR3 nucleotides read TGTGCCAGCAGACAGCCTAATCAGCCCCAGCATTTT.

In DNA form, the CDR3 reads TGTGCCAGCAGCGTAGACGGGACAGGGGGCTACGAGCAGTACTTC. It specifies CASSVDGTGGYEQYF. The chain links TRBV9 to TRBJ2-7, with 11 positions matching TRBD1. J lost 3 bases, V lost 0 bases, and 2 bases had no gene match. Germline V gene lookup returns CDR1 SGDLS and CDR2 YYNGEE. The CDR3 length is 15 residues.

The CDR3: CASSFQIGSNQPQHF. The CDR3 DNA sequence: TGTGCCAGCAGCTTTCAGATCGGGAGCAATCAGCCCCAGCATTTT. V is TRBV5-8 and J is TRBJ1-5; D call uncertain. Germline CDR1 is SGHTS and CDR2 is YDEGEE. The CDR3 totals 15 residues. V lost 2 bases and J lost 1, with 10 bases in between.

The table lists this clone with a count of one. The gene calls are TRBV19 and TRBJ1-4; TRBD1 matches at 7 bases. CDR1 and CDR2 from the germline V gene are LNHDA and SQIVND (reference sequence). J lost 4 bases, V lost 5 bases, and 7 bases had no gene match. The CDR3 spans 15 residues. CDR3 in amino acids: CASSPPTGFNEKLFF. In DNA, the CDR3 is TGTGCCAGTAGTCCTCCGACAGGGTTTAATGAAAAACTGTTTTTT. Supplemented by reference TRBV19 and TRBJ1-4, the full variable domain reads DGGITQSPKYLFRKEGQNVTLSCEQNLNHDAMYWYRQDPGQGLRLIYYSQIVNDFQKGDIAEGYSVSREKKESFPLTVTSAQKNPTAFYLCASSPPTGFNEKLFFGSGTQLSVL.

The chain carries TRBV4-2 and TRBJ2-1; 10 positions agree with TRBD2. The J segment lost 7 bases and the V segment lost 1 base, leaving 7 bases of the junction unmatched. Germline-derived CDR1 and CDR2 are LGHNA and YNFKEQ. The CDR3 spans 16 residues. The CDR3 region is CASSQGSSGGENEQFF. CDR3 in DNA: TGTGCCAGCAGCCAAGGCTCTAGCGGGGGAGAGAATGAGCAGTTCTTC.

The chain employs TRBV27 and TRBJ2-7; the D gene is possibly TRBD1 (6 bases). Germline CDR1 MNHEY, CDR2 SMNVEV (reference sequence). This CDR3 has 14 residues. Trimming removed 5 bases at V and 4 bases at J, with 15 bases between. The CDR3 spells CASSTSQGLYEQYF. CDR3 DNA: TGTGCCAGCAGTACCTCGCAGGGGTTGTACGAGCAGTACTTC.